The 30 T cell receptor beta chains in this list originate from one sample, sequenced in a study of T-cell memory formation after mild COVID-19. MiXCR, run by TCRdb on the 5' RACE reads, gives a single entry per CDR3 protein. The sample has roughly 200,000 distinct CDR3 sequences, over 9% seen once. The sequencing sample was made of PBMCs or a T cell subset sorted from them (not recorded which). These receptor sequences come from a man between 18 and 35 years old who had mild COVID-19 (a few samples of this study predate the infection). Cell type and time point are not known.

This clonotype was seen only a few times. The V and J genes are TRBV29-1 and TRBJ2-3, with 9 bases identical to TRBD2. CDR1 and CDR2 (germline): SQVTM, ANQGSEA. Unmatched junction bases numbered 6, after V lost 3 bases and J lost 5 bases. The CDR3 has 14 residues. CDR3 amino acids: CSVEPSGEGDTQYF. The CDR3 nucleotides are TGCAGCGTTGAGCCTAGCGGGGAAGGAGATACGCAGTATTTT.

The chain joins TRBV2 to TRBJ2-4; D might be TRBD2 (6 bases). The CDR3 is 14 amino acids. The germline CDR1 and CDR2 sequences are SNHLY and FYNNEI. Trimming left V 6 bases short and J 1 base short, with 10 bases between. The CDR3 DNA reads TGTGCCAGCAGCCCGGGGGTGGCCAAAAACATTCAGTACTTC. Residues: CASSPGVAKNIQYF.

V gene TRBV7-2 combines with J gene TRBJ1-2; no definite D call. Germline CDR1 and CDR2: SGHTA and FQGNSA. The CDR3 contains 13 residues. V lost 5 bases to trimming and J lost 3 bases, with 10 bases between them. The CDR3 sequence is CASSLDQHYGYTF. CDR3 coding DNA: TGTGCCAGCAGCCTAGACCAGCACTATGGCTACACCTTC.

This clonotype was counted ten times or more. The chain employs TRBV7-8 and TRBJ2-1; 7 bases are a match to TRBD1. The V gene end was trimmed by 5 bases and the J gene end by 7 bases; junction bases not matched to a gene: 5. There are 13 residues in the CDR3. Germline CDR1 reads SGHVS; CDR2 reads FQNEAQ. CDR3 DNA sequence: TGTGCCAGCAGCGACAGGGTATCAAATGAGCAGTTCTTC. Its translation: CASSDRVSNEQFF.

This clonotype has just a few counts. The J gene is TRBJ1-6, the V gene TRBV11-2, with D unresolved. CDR3 length equals 14 residues. From germline, CDR1 is SGHAT and CDR2 FQNNGV. V lost 0 bases to trimming and J lost 14 bases, with 14 bases between them. The CDR3 nucleotides are TGTGCCAGCAGCTTAGACGTCAGCCGGATCTCCCTCCACTTT. This encodes CASSLDVSRISLHF.

In its sample, this clonotype was seen many times. The rearrangement uses TRBV7-9 and TRBJ2-1, with 7 bases aligning to TRBD2. CDR1 is SEHNR and CDR2 is FQNEAQ in the germline V gene (reference sequence). This CDR3 has 13 residues. V dropped 7 bases and J dropped 10; count of bases not matched to a gene: 10. CDR3 nucleotide sequence: TGTGCCAGCATCCGCAGCGGGGCTGAGGAGCAGTTCTTC. Translated: CASIRSGAEEQFF.

At least ten counts were recorded for this clonotype. This CDR3 reads CASSYSRGFEQFF. CDR3 sequence (DNA): TGTGCCAGCAGTTACTCGAGAGGGTTTGAGCAGTTCTTC. The rearrangement joins TRBV6-5 to TRBJ2-1, with D perhaps matching TRBD2 (5 bases). Looked up from germline, CDR1 is MNHEY and CDR2 is SVGAGI. V gave up 0 bases and J gave up 9 bases, with 9 bases separating them. The CDR3 runs to 13 residues.

This chain connects TRBV7-2 to TRBJ2-7, with unresolved D. Germline CDR1 reads SGHTA; CDR2 reads FQGNSA. This CDR3 has 14 residues. V dropped 4 bases and J dropped 4 bases, with 14 bases sitting between them. The CDR3 is CASSSPALGYEQYF. The CDR3 bases are TGTGCCAGCAGCTCGCCCGCTCTAGGATACGAGCAGTACTTC.

This clonotype has more than one count but fewer than ten. The chain joins TRBV23-1 to TRBJ2-1; 9 nucleotides line up with TRBD1. TRBV23-1 is marked as an open reading frame, function uncertain. CDR3 length equals 15 residues. V shed 4 bases and J 7 bases; nucleotides not matched to a gene: 8. CDR3 protein: CASSRRTGVGNEQFF. CDR3 nucleotides: TGCGCCAGCAGTCGACGGACAGGGGTAGGGAATGAGCAGTTCTTC.

This chain connects TRBV10-3 to TRBJ1-2; the match to TRBD1 covers 11 bases. This CDR3 is 18 amino acids long. Germline CDR1 ENHRY, CDR2 SYGVKD. The V and J ends lost 3 bases and 0 bases, in that order; junction bases with no gene match: 9. CDR3 DNA sequence: TGTGCCATCAGTGATTCCGGGACAGGGGGTACTACTAACTATGGCTACACCTTC. Translation gives CAISDSGTGGTTNYGYTF.

This clonotype occurred a few times. This chain joins TRBV18 and TRBJ2-3, with TRBD2 identical over 7 bases. Trimming took 10 bases from V and 4 from J; bases not matched to a gene: 8. The CDR3 has 13 residues. CDR1 and CDR2 from the germline V gene are KGHSH and LQKENI. In DNA, the CDR3 is TGTGCCACCTCGACTAGCACGGCAGATACGCAGTATTTT. It codes for CATSTSTADTQYF.

This clonotype was found a few times. The V and J genes are TRBV12-3 or TRBV12-4 and TRBJ1-5; no clear D. This CDR3 is built from 14 residues. The V end was cut by 3 bases, the J end by 3 bases, with 9 bases between. This CDR3 reads CASSFGMTNQPQHF. In DNA form, the CDR3 reads TGTGCCAGCAGTTTCGGGATGACCAATCAGCCCCAGCATTTT.

The chain carries TRBV4-1 and TRBJ1-5; the D gene is possibly TRBD1 (5 bases). The germline V and J ends were trimmed by 6 bases and 3 bases, with 12 bases remaining between them. The length of the CDR3 is 14 residues. The germline gives CDR1 MGHRA, CDR2 YSYEKL. The CDR3 DNA sequence: TGCGCCAGCAGAAATTGGGGGACCAATCAGCCCCAGCATTTT. Translating it yields CASRNWGTNQPQHF.

The rearrangement uses TRBV9 and TRBJ1-6; no clear D. Germline lookup yields CDR1 SGDLS and CDR2 YYNGEE. The CDR3 runs to 18 residues. Deletions cut 2 bases from V and 0 bases from J, with 15 bases between. CDR3 amino acids: CASSVRPGGSSYNSPLHF. The DNA of the CDR3 is TGTGCCAGCAGCGTCCGACCAGGTGGAAGCTCCTATAATTCACCCCTCCACTTT.

V is TRBV7-6 and J is TRBJ2-2; D gene uncertain. The V end was cut by 2 bases, the J end by 1 base, with 11 bases between. The CDR3 is 16 residues long. Germline V lookup: CDR1 SGHVS, CDR2 FNYEAQ. Here the CDR3 DNA reads TGTGCCAGCAGCTTACTTAGAACAGAGAACACCGGGGAGCTGTTTTTT. It encodes CASSLLRTENTGELFF.

The chain couples TRBV19 to TRBJ2-1, with D tentatively TRBD1 or TRBD2 (5 bases each). The V and J ends lost 7 bases and 9 bases respectively, with 22 bases between them. Germline lookup yields CDR1 LNHDA and CDR2 SQIVND (reference sequence). The CDR3 is 15 amino acids. As DNA, the CDR3 is TGTGCCAGTATTCCCCCCGGCAGGGATGGAGGTGAGCAGTTCTTC. It is translated as CASIPPGRDGGEQFF.

This clonotype appeared a few times. The chain employs TRBV28 and TRBJ1-5; D remains ambiguous. In germline, CDR1 is MDHEN, CDR2 SYDVKM. V dropped 5 bases and J dropped 2 bases, with 10 bases sitting between them. The CDR3 spans 14 residues. CDR3 DNA: TGTGCCAGCAGTCCGAATCTAGGCAATCAGCCCCAGCATTTT. It yields the protein CASSPNLGNQPQHF.

This clonotype turned up a few times. A read error may explain this, as a much larger clone is one base away. J is TRBJ2-5 and V is TRBV14, with 12 positions matching TRBD1. This CDR3 is built from 16 residues. Germline CDR1 and CDR2: SGHDN and FVKESK. The CDR3 DNA is TGTGCCAGCAGCCAGGGGACAGGGGGCTACCAAGAGACCCACTACTTC. This translates into CASSQGTGGYQETHYF.

This clonotype has only a few counts. The chain joins TRBV20-1 to TRBJ1-1, with D hard to call. V gave up 3 bases and J gave up 0 bases, with 8 bases separating them. CDR1 and CDR2 (germline): DFQATT, SNEGSKA (reference sequence). This CDR3 spans 13 amino acids. As DNA, the CDR3 is TGCAGTGCTAGGGACGGCATGAACACTGAAGCTTTCTTT. Protein product: CSARDGMNTEAFF.

This clonotype was picked up many times. The chain links TRBV7-2 to TRBJ2-1; D remains ambiguous. With 5 bases removed from V and 13 bases from J, the gap between germline ends came to 15 bases. In germline, CDR1 is SGHTA, CDR2 FQGNSA. The CDR3 runs to 12 residues. CDR3 sequence: CASSLNTAGQFF. The CDR3 DNA reads TGTGCCAGCAGCCTAAACACGGCTGGACAGTTCTTC.

The genes are TRBV2 and TRBJ2-3, with D uncertain. Per germline, CDR1 SNHLY and CDR2 FYNNEI. V lost 7 bases and J lost 11, with 13 bases in between. This CDR3 is 11 amino acids long. CDR3 sequence reads: CASTAFSEQYF. Written as DNA, the CDR3 is TGTGCCAGCACCGCCTTTTCGGAGCAGTATTTT.

This clonotype was seen more than once but under ten times. The V call is TRBV7-2, the J call TRBJ2-1; 8 bases are shared with TRBD2. The CDR3 has 15 amino acids. The trim removed 5 bases at V and 7 bases at J, leaving 10 bases unmatched. CDR1 and CDR2 (germline): SGHTA, FQGNSA. The CDR3 coding sequence is TGTGCCAGCAGCCCCCGGCGGGGGGCGGGGAATGAGCAGTTCTTC. Its translation: CASSPRRGAGNEQFF.

In its sample, this clonotype was seen a few times. The chain employs TRBV20-1 and TRBJ2-7; 7 bases match TRBD2. CDR1 and CDR2 from the germline V gene are DFQATT and SNEGSKA (reference sequence). This CDR3 is built from 14 residues. Germline trimming cut 5 bases from V and 4 bases from J; bases unmatched to any gene: 11. The CDR3 DNA sequence: TGCAGTGCTGGAGGGGTGAGCGGGGTATACGAGCAGTACTTC. Its protein product is CSAGGVSGVYEQYF.

This clonotype was observed a handful of times. This chain uses TRBV7-2 with TRBJ2-7; D is perhaps TRBD2 (5 bases). V lost 5 bases to trimming and J lost 2 bases, with 28 bases between them. This CDR3 contains 19 residues. Germline loops: CDR1 SGHTA, CDR2 FQGNSA. CDR3 DNA: TGTGCCAGCAGCCGACCTCGGACTCTCGAATCTCACTCCACCTACGAGCAGTACTTC. It translates to CASSRPRTLESHSTYEQYF.

This clonotype was detected many times. The genes are TRBV20-1 and TRBJ2-5; D is ambiguous. This CDR3 is 10 amino acids long. V gave up 1 base and J gave up 5 bases, with 2 bases separating them. Germline V CDR1 and CDR2: DFQATT, SNEGSKA (reference sequence). The CDR3 region has the DNA TGCAGTGCTAGAGGGGAGACCCAGTACTTC. This translates into CSARGETQYF.

The chain employs TRBV20-1 and TRBJ2-5; TRBD2 might be the D (6 bases). Germline values: CDR1 DFQATT, CDR2 SNEGSKA (reference sequence). With 3 bases removed from V and 7 bases from J, the gap between germline ends came to 12 bases. This CDR3 is built from 12 residues. The CDR3 DNA sequence: TGCAGTGCTAGTTGGGGGGTCGGGACCCAGTACTTC. Residues: CSASWGVGTQYF.

The sample holds many counts of this clonotype. V and J are TRBV20-1 and TRBJ2-1; D is unclear. Germline CDR1 is DFQATT and CDR2 is SNEGSKA (reference sequence). V was shortened by 6 bases and J by 15 bases, with 18 bases between the two germline ends. This CDR3 comprises 11 residues. In DNA form, the CDR3 reads TGCAGTGCAAGATTAGATTCCGTTGGGTTCTTC. Residues: CSARLDSVGFF.

This clonotype was recorded at least ten times. The chain links TRBV2 to TRBJ1-5, with 11 bases matching TRBD1. J gave up 6 bases and V 6 bases, and 10 bases lay outside the gene matches. Germline V gene sequence: CDR1 SNHLY, CDR2 FYNNEI. There are 16 residues in the CDR3. The CDR3 reads CASRDSGTGGRQPQHF. The CDR3 DNA follows: TGTGCCAGCAGGGATTCCGGGACAGGGGGGCGTCAGCCCCAGCATTTT.

This clonotype was seen a handful of times. The chain recombines TRBV7-2 with TRBJ2-5; D gene ambiguous. CDR3 length equals 13 residues. The germline CDR1 and CDR2 sequences are SGHTA and FQGNSA. The ends were cut back, 4 bases at V and 5 bases at J, with 11 bases in the middle. The CDR3 protein is CASSSSRAETQYF. The CDR3 DNA follows: TGTGCCAGCAGCTCGTCCCGGGCGGAGACCCAGTACTTC.

The chain combines TRBV11-2 with TRBJ1-5, with 7 bases matching TRBD1. Germline trimming cut 5 bases from V and 0 bases from J; bases unmatched to any gene: 7. CDR1 SGHAT and CDR2 FQNNGV come from the germline V gene. The CDR3 has 16 residues. The CDR3: CASSQGTAYSNQPQHF. The CDR3 coding sequence is TGTGCCAGCAGCCAGGGGACAGCTTATAGCAATCAGCCCCAGCATTTT.